Listed below are T cell receptor beta chains from one sample, sequenced in a study of blood T cell repertoires in COVID-19. Measured with immunoSEQ multiplex PCR; TCRdb has only the in-frame clones, and not every one. The profile shows 130,000 to 150,000 clones, 85% to 90% of them singletons. The sample was peripheral blood. The receptors were sampled from a man between 45 and 60 years old who had recovered from COVID-19. CDR3s include the opening cysteine and the closing phenylalanine or tryptophan. The order of the fields is J gene, V gene, CDR3 protein.

>TRBJ2-1|TRBV9
CASSFDQGAFNEQFF
>TRBJ2-5|TRBV19
CASSIVDGVYYF
>TRBJ1-2|TRBV19
CASFRRPPKTGYGYTF
>TRBJ2-2|TRBV7-8
CASSFRPETITGELFF
>TRBJ2-1|TRBV6-5
CASSRGQGSYEQFF
>TRBJ1-3|TRBV4-3
CASSQDTEPGNTIYF
>TRBJ2-2|TRBV9
CASSSRTGGSTGELFF
>TRBJ2-2|TRBV4-3
CASSQNRVAGELFF
>TRBJ2-2|TRBV11-2
CASSPSGELFF
>TRBJ1-1|TRBV5-6
CASSRGTGLTEAFF
>TRBJ2-1|TRBV4-2
CASSHYLGGGYNEQFF
>TRBJ2-5|TRBV4-2
CASSQDPSGPGGTQYF
>TRBJ1-5|TRBV7-2
CASSLALGGFGQPQHF
>TRBJ2-2|TRBV5-1
CASSLASAGTFPNTGELFF
>TRBJ2-7|TRBV5-6
CASSLAVWDRGPYEQYF
>TRBJ2-1|TRBV5-4
CASSPTVSSYNEQFF
>TRBJ2-1|TRBV10-3
CAISESGILAGGPNEQFF
>TRBJ2-2|TRBV6-2/TRBV6-3
CASSYRGQGDISNTGELFF
>TRBJ1-2|TRBV6-5
CASSSRTGGDGYTF
>TRBJ2-5|TRBV20-1
CSASSAGEETQYF
>TRBJ1-2|TRBV5-5
CASSSGQSYGYTF
>TRBJ1-2|TRBV19
CAIRQGFGGYTF
>TRBJ2-7|TRBV14
CASSRQGYEQYF
>TRBJ2-7|TRBV10-3
CAISGTRWDISSYEQYF